Following are 12 T cell receptor beta chains from one sample sequenced in a study of glioma-infiltrating T cells. Amplification of TCR alpha and beta CDR3 regions from RNA used iRepertoire nested multiplex PCR. TCRdb independently ran MiXCR on the multiplex PCR reads; one entry per CDR3 protein. In the table there are 95,000 to 110,000 distinct CDR3 sequences, less than 30% of which are singletons. Sequenced input: glioma tissue, nonneoplastic brain tissue, or PBMCs (not recorded which). These receptors were collected from a human donor with low-grade glioma or glioblastoma, undergoing nonglioma brain surgery, or in good health (not recorded which).

Many counts were recorded for this clonotype. The chain's CDR3 is CASSSGQNAGGYTF. DNA for the CDR3: TGTGCCAGCAGCTCCGGACAGAACGCGGGCGGCTACACCTTC. The J gene is TRBJ1-2, the V gene TRBV7-2, with D perhaps matching TRBD1 (6 bases). Germline-derived CDR1 and CDR2 are SGHTA and FQGNSA. The V end was cut by 4 bases, the J end by 8 bases, with 17 bases between. The CDR3 has 14 residues.

This clonotype has at least ten counts. This chain links TRBV12-3 or TRBV12-4 with TRBJ2-7, with D uncertain. The CDR3 has 11 residues. With 5 bases removed from V and 5 bases from J, the gap between germline ends came to 7 bases. This CDR3 reads CASSPLHEQYF. Written as DNA, the CDR3 is TGTGCCAGCAGTCCCCTACACGAGCAGTACTTC.

This sequence joins TRBV7-6 and TRBJ2-5, with D possibly TRBD2 on 6 matching bases. CDR1 and CDR2 (germline): SGHVS, FNYEAQ. This CDR3 contains 12 residues. V lost 5 bases and J lost 10, with 14 bases in between. The CDR3 region is CASSRGMGNQYF. CDR3 bases: TGTGCCAGCAGCCGGGGGATGGGGAACCAGTACTTC.

The V gene is TRBV7-3, the J gene TRBJ2-7, with 14 bases fitting TRBD2. The CDR3 has 15 residues. Unmatched junction bases numbered 4, after V lost 5 bases and J lost 4 bases. The V gene's germline CDR1 is SGHTA and CDR2 FQGTGA. CDR3 protein: CASSATSGGDYEQYF. The CDR3 region has the DNA TGTGCCAGCAGCGCGACTAGCGGGGGGGATTACGAGCAGTACTTC.

This chain joins TRBV18 and TRBJ1-1, with D hard to call. CDR1 is KGHSH and CDR2 is LQKENI in the germline V gene. V was pared by 4 bases and J by 0 bases, with 9 bases between. This CDR3 contains 14 residues. CDR3 sequence: CASSRGNMNTEAFF. In nucleotides, the CDR3 is TGTGCCAGCTCACGCGGCAACATGAACACTGAAGCTTTCTTT.

This clonotype occurred many times. The CDR3 here is CASSSRGKNTEAFF. The DNA of the CDR3 is TGTGCCAGCAGCTCCCGGGGGAAGAACACTGAAGCTTTCTTT. This chain links TRBV13 with TRBJ1-1; TRBD1 might be the D (5 bases). CDR1 is PRHDT and CDR2 is FYEKMQ in the germline V gene (reference sequence). The CDR3 loop spans 14 amino acids. V was clipped by 4 bases and J by 1 base, with 10 bases between them. Full variable domain (outside the CDR3, taken from reference TRBV13 and TRBJ1-1): AAGVIQSPRHLIKEKRETATLKCYPIPRHDTVYWYQQGPGQDPQFLISFYEKMQSDKGSIPDRFSAQQFSDYHSELNMSSLELGDSALYFCASSSRGKNTEAFFGQGTRLTVV.

This clonotype came up many times. The gene calls are TRBV7-2 and TRBJ2-3, with D possibly being TRBD2 (6 bases). V lost 2 bases and J 4 bases, leaving 10 bases between the germline ends. CDR1 and CDR2 from the germline V gene are SGHTA and FQGNSA. The CDR3 has 14 residues. In DNA, the CDR3 is TGTGCCAGCAGCTTACCAGGGAGGCCAGATACGCAGTATTTT. Its translation is CASSLPGRPDTQYF.

The sample holds a few counts of this clonotype. The chain joins TRBV29-1 to TRBJ2-5; 8 positions match TRBD1. From germline, CDR1 is SQVTM and CDR2 ANQGSEA. There are 14 residues in the CDR3. V lost 8 bases to trimming and J lost 7 bases; unmatched junction nucleotides: 15. DNA for the CDR3: TGCAGCTTCTGGAGGGGTCACGGACAGGGGACCCAGTACTTC. It yields the protein CSFWRGHGQGTQYF.

The chain recombines TRBV20-1 with TRBJ2-7, with a weak D call TRBD2 (5 bases). The CDR3 covers 12 residues. CDR1 is DFQATT and CDR2 is SNEGSKA in the germline V gene (reference sequence). Trimming shortened V by 2 bases and J by 12 bases, and 17 bases separated the two germline ends. The CDR3 nucleotides are TGCAGTGCTAGACCCGGGGTCTACGAGTGGTACTTC. This encodes CSARPGVYEWYF.

There are a few counts of this clonotype. The V gene is TRBV27, the J gene TRBJ2-2; 12 bases are shared with TRBD1. The CDR3 covers 15 residues. V shed 6 bases, J shed 6 bases, and the junction held 5 bases outside the gene matches. Germline V gives CDR1 MNHEY, CDR2 SMNVEV (reference sequence). The CDR3 DNA follows: TGTGCCAGCAGATCCGGGACAGGGGGCTCCGGGGAGCTGTTTTTT. Translated: CASRSGTGGSGELFF.

The chain combines TRBV3-1 with TRBJ2-7; 11 bases are shared with TRBD2. Germline-derived CDR1 and CDR2 are LGHDT and YNNKEL (reference sequence). Trimming cost V 4 bases and J 3 bases; bases outside gene matches: 2. The CDR3 spans 14 residues. The CDR3 is CASSRGLADYEQYF. In DNA form, the CDR3 reads TGTGCCAGCAGCCGGGGACTAGCGGACTACGAGCAGTACTTC.

The chain is built from TRBV28 and TRBJ1-2, with 7 bases lining up with TRBD1. The CDR3 is 15 residues long. With V trimmed by 4 bases and J by 4 bases, 9 bases remained unmatched. Germline V gene sequence: CDR1 MDHEN, CDR2 SYDVKM. The CDR3 loop is CASSSAFRDSYGYTF. The CDR3, as DNA: TGTGCCAGCAGTTCTGCGTTTCGGGACAGCTATGGCTACACCTTC.